This record looks at one TCR beta chain sequence and its context. This specimen comes from a study of T cell changes during pregnancy in multiple sclerosis. Germline CDR1 and CDR2: LGHNT and FRNRAP. Losses at the gene ends were 1 base for V and 5 bases for J; bases not matched to a gene: 7. The CDR3 runs 16 residues. Assay used: immunoSEQ multiplex PCR; TCRdb lists only in-frame clones, some missing. The sample records 30,000 to 40,000 clones, 94% being singletons. The clonotype comes from a female donor with multiple sclerosis, enrolled in a pregnancy study. The chain joins TRBV12-5 to TRBJ2-1, with 8 bases fitting TRBD2. The source material was CD4+ T cells from peripheral blood mononuclear cells, sampled in the second trimester of pregnancy. The CDR3 coding sequence is TGTGCTAGTGGTTTGGGATCGCGGGGGGTCAACAATGAGCAGTTCTTC. Amino acid sequence: CASGLGSRGVNNEQFF.